The rows below give T cell receptor beta chains drawn from one sample of a study of T cell responses to AZD1222 COVID-19 vaccine. TCRdb's copy holds only in-frame clones and misses some; the assay was immunoSEQ multiplex PCR. The table shows 100,000 to 120,000 clones, with about nine tenths occurring only once. Here the sequenced sample was peripheral blood, taken 28 days after the second AZD1222 dose. The receptors originated from an adult who received the AZD1222 COVID-19 vaccine. The CDR3 runs from the conserved cysteine through the conserved F or W. Each record gives: CDR3 DNA, CDR3 protein, V gene, D gene, clone size, J gene. D genes are given only for firm matches. Only some rows state a clone size, as once, few, many or a class for expanded clones.

TGCGCCAGCAGCTTGGGAAGCGGGTATAACTATGGCTACACCTTC CASSLGSGYNYGYTF TRBV5-1 . . TRBJ1-2
TGCGCCAGCAGCCAAGATCGGGGGAACCGTGGTACGCAGTATTTT CASSQDRGNRGTQYF TRBV4-3 . . TRBJ2-3
TGTGCCATCAGTGATCCCCCCGGGGAGCTGTTTTTT CAISDPPGELFF TRBV10-3 . . TRBJ2-2
TGTGCCAGCAGCCCATCTCGACAGGCGAACACTGAAGCTTTCTTT CASSPSRQANTEAFF TRBV11-2 . . TRBJ1-1
TGTGCCAGTAGTACCCTCGTGGGGGGAGAAAGGGATGAGCAGTTCTTC CASSTLVGGERDEQFF TRBV19 . . TRBJ2-1
TGTGCCAGCAGCTTGAGGGAGAGGTCCTATAATTCACCCCTCCACTTT CASSLRERSYNSPLHF TRBV7-2 . . TRBJ1-6
TGTGCCAGCAGCGATCTTGGACAGGGTCGAGAGACCCAGTACTTC CASSDLGQGRETQYF TRBV9 TRBD1 . TRBJ2-5
TGTGCCACCAGCAGAGATTCGTCAGGGATGAACACCGGGGAGCTGTTTTTT CATSRDSSGMNTGELFF TRBV15 . . TRBJ2-2
TGTGCCAGCAGCCCTGCCTCAACTAATGAAAAACTGTTTTTT CASSPASTNEKLFF TRBV7-8 . . TRBJ1-4
TGTGCCAGCAGCTTAAACCGAGGGAGCTCCTACGAGCAGTACTTC CASSLNRGSSYEQYF TRBV11-3 . . TRBJ2-7
TGTGCCAGCTCAAGGACAGGGGAGCAGCCCCAGCATTTT CASSRTGEQPQHF TRBV18 TRBD1 once TRBJ1-5
TGCAGCGTTAGAGCCGGGACAAGAGGGGAGACCCAGTACTTC CSVRAGTRGETQYF TRBV29-1 . . TRBJ2-5
TGTGCCAGTAGTGCAGGGGGCGTAAAGACCCAGTACTTC CASSAGGVKTQYF TRBV19 TRBD1 . TRBJ2-5
TGCAGCGTTGTCGTTACAGGGGATGAGCAGTTCTTC CSVVVTGDEQFF TRBV29-1 TRBD1 few TRBJ2-1
TGCAGCGTTGAAGGGGCTTTACCGGGCTACACCTTC CSVEGALPGYTF TRBV29-1 . . TRBJ1-2
TGTGCTAGTGGTTTGGGGCAGGGGGATTTCGACGAGCAGTACTTC CASGLGQGDFDEQYF TRBV12-5 TRBD1 . TRBJ2-7
TGTGCCAGCACGGTACAGGGGCAATGGGGGACCCAGTACTTC CASTVQGQWGTQYF TRBV3-1/TRBV3-2 TRBD1 . TRBJ2-5
TGTGCCAGCAGGTTGGGACAGGGAACCGGGGAGCTGTTTTTT CASRLGQGTGELFF TRBV11-1 TRBD1 . TRBJ2-2
TGTGCCAGCAGCCGAGGACAAAGTACCTCCTACGAGCAGTACTTC CASSRGQSTSYEQYF TRBV27 . . TRBJ2-7
TGTGCCAGCACCTGGGGGGGCGGCGGGGAGCTGTTTTTT CASTWGGGGELFF TRBV12-3/TRBV12-4 . . TRBJ2-2
TGTGCCAGCAGCTTAGGGGTTTCAGGGTCTTATGGCTACACCTTC CASSLGVSGSYGYTF TRBV7-9 . medium-sized TRBJ1-2
TGTGCCAGCAACCAGCATCGAATAGCGGGGGGTCCAAACACCGGGGAGCTGTTTTTT CASNQHRIAGGPNTGELFF TRBV3-1/TRBV3-2 TRBD2 . TRBJ2-2
TGTGCCAGCTCAACGCGGACACCCGACAGCTCCTATAATTCACCCCTCCACTTT CASSTRTPDSSYNSPLHF TRBV18 . . TRBJ1-6
TGTGCCAGCAGCTTGGGGACAGAACAGCAGTACTTC CASSLGTEQQYF TRBV5-6 . once TRBJ2-7
TGTGCCAGCTCAAGGGGGACAGGGGGCTTGGGAATGAACACTGAAGCTTTCTTT CASSRGTGGLGMNTEAFF TRBV18 TRBD1 . TRBJ1-1
TGTGCCAGCTCACCATTTGAGGGACGGGCTTTCTTT CASSPFEGRAFF TRBV18 . . TRBJ1-1
TGTGCCAGCAGTTACTCACCGGGACAGGGGGGCTATGGCTACACCTTC CASSYSPGQGGYGYTF TRBV6-5 TRBD1 . TRBJ1-2
TGTGCCAGCAGCATCCCTAATTCACCCCTCCACTTT CASSIPNSPLHF TRBV2 . . TRBJ1-6
TGTGCCAGCTCATCCAGGATAAACACTGAAGCTTTCTTT CASSSRINTEAFF TRBV12-3/TRBV12-4 . few TRBJ1-1
TGCGCCAGCAGCTTGGATTCCGGGGGGGCCTACGAGCAGTACTTC CASSLDSGGAYEQYF TRBV5-1 TRBD2 once TRBJ2-7
TGTGCCAGCAGTCCCCCTGGGAGCGAGCAGTTCTTC CASSPPGSEQFF TRBV12-3/TRBV12-4 . . TRBJ2-1
TGTGCCAGCAGCCCCCAGGCGGGCAACACCGGGGAGCTGTTTTTT CASSPQAGNTGELFF TRBV3-1/TRBV3-2 . . TRBJ2-2
TGTGCCAGCAGCCTCACAAGCATGAACACTGAAGCTTTCTTT CASSLTSMNTEAFF TRBV9 . . TRBJ1-1
TGCGCCAGCACTCTAGGGACAGGGGAAGAGACCCAGTACTTC CASTLGTGEETQYF TRBV5-1 TRBD1 . TRBJ2-5
TGTGCCAGCAGCCTAACCGGGACTCCGAGGGGCGGGGAGCTGTTTTTT CASSLTGTPRGGELFF TRBV7-3 . . TRBJ2-2
TGTGCCAGCAGCCAAGAGGGCAGGGCTGGCACCTTC CASSQEGRAGTF TRBV3-1/TRBV3-2 . . TRBJ1-2
TGTGCCAGCAGCTTAGGACACGACTATGGCTACACCTTC CASSLGHDYGYTF TRBV11-1 . . TRBJ1-2
TGTGCCAGCAAAGAGCGGGGGGGCAGCGAGCAGTACTTC CASKERGGSEQYF TRBV6-5 TRBD2 . TRBJ2-7
TGCGCCAGCAGCTTGGGAGTGTTAAGGACAGATACGCAGTATTTT CASSLGVLRTDTQYF TRBV5-1 . . TRBJ2-3
TGTGCCAGCAGCCCTTTAGGCAGGGAAAAACTGTTTTTT CASSPLGREKLFF TRBV7-9 . few TRBJ1-4
TGTGCCAGCAGCTTGGACGGGGGGGCGTACCAAGAGACCCAGTACTTC CASSLDGGAYQETQYF TRBV5-4 TRBD2 once TRBJ2-5
TGTGCCAGCAGCAGCGGGACGGCTTTTTATCCCCAGCATTTT CASSSGTAFYPQHF TRBV28 . . TRBJ1-5
TGCGCCAGCAGCTTGGGGGCCAAAACTAATGAAAAACTGTTTTTT CASSLGAKTNEKLFF TRBV5-1 . . TRBJ1-4
TGTGCCAGCAGCCCAGGAGGACACGATCAGCCCCAGCATTTT CASSPGGHDQPQHF TRBV6-5 . . TRBJ1-5
TGTGCCAGCGGAAGACAGGGGTGGAACGAGCAGTACTTC CASGRQGWNEQYF TRBV27 TRBD1 . TRBJ2-7